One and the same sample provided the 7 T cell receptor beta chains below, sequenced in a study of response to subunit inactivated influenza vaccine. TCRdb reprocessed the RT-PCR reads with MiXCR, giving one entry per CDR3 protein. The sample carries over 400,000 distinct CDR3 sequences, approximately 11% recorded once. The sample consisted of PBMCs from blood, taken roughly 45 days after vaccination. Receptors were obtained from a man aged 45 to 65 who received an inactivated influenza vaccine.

The CDR3 bases are TGCGCCAGCAGCCAAGATCGGGGACCGGGACTAGCGGGGGGTTGGTCAGATACGCAGTATTTT. Translating it yields CASSQDRGPGLAGGWSDTQYF. This rearrangement joins TRBV4-1 to TRBJ2-3; 15 positions match TRBD2. The ends lost 0 bases at V and 4 bases at J; junction bases unmatched: 14. This CDR3 spans 21 amino acids. CDR1 and CDR2 (germline): MGHRA, YSYEKL.

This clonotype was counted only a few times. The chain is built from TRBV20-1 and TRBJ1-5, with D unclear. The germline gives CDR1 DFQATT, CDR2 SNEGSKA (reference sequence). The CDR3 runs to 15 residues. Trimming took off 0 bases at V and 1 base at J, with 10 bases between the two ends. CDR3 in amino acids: CSARDVQTSNQPQHF. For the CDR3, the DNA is TGCAGTGCTAGAGACGTACAGACAAGCAATCAGCCCCAGCATTTT.

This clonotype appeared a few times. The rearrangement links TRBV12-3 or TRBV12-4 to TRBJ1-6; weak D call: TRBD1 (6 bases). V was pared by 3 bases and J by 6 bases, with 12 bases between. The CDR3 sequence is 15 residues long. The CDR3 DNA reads TGTGCCAGCAGTTTTGGGGGGACATTTAATTCACCCCTCCACTTT. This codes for CASSFGGTFNSPLHF.

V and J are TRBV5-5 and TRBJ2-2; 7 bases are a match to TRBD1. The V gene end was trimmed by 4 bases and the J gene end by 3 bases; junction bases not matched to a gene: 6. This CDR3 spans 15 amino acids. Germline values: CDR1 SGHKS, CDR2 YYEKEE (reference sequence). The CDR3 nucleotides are TGTGCCAGCAGCCGGACAGGTCTCGACACCGGGGAGCTGTTTTTT. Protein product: CASSRTGLDTGELFF.

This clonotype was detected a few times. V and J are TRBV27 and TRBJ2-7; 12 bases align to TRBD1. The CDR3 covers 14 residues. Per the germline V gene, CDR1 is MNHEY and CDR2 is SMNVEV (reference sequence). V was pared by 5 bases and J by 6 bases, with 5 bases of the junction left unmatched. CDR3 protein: CASSDGTGGLEQYF. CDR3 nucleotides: TGTGCCAGCAGTGACGGGACAGGGGGCCTCGAGCAGTACTTC.

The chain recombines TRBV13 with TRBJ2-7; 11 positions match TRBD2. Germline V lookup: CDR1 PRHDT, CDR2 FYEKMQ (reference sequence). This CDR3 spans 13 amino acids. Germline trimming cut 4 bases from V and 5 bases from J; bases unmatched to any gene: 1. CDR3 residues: CASSSTSGDEQYF. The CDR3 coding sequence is TGTGCCAGCAGCTCGACTAGCGGGGACGAGCAGTACTTC. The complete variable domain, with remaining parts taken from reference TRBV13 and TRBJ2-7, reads AAGVIQSPRHLIKEKRETATLKCYPIPRHDTVYWYQQGPGQDPQFLISFYEKMQSDKGSIPDRFSAQQFSDYHSELNMSSLELGDSALYFCASSSTSGDEQYFGPGTRLTVT.

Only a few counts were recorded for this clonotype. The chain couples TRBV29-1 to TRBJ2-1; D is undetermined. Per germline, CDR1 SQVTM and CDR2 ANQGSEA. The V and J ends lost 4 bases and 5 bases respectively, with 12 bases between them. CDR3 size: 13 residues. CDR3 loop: CSVALLTHNEQFF. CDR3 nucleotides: TGCAGCGTTGCACTCCTCACCCACAATGAGCAGTTCTTC.